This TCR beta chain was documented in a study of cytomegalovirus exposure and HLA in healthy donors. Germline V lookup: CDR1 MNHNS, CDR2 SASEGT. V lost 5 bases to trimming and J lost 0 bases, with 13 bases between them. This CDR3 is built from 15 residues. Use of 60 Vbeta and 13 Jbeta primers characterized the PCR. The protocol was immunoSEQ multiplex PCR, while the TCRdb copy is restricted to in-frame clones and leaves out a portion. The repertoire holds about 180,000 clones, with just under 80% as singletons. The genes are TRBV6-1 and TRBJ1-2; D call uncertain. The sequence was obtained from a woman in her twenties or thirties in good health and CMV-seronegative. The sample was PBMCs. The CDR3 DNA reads TGTGCCAGCAGTAGTCACGGGAAGTCTAACTATGGCTACACCTTC. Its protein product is CASSSHGKSNYGYTF.